The 17 T cell receptor beta chains below were found in one sample sequenced in a study of T cell responses to AZD1222 COVID-19 vaccine. The repertoire was sequenced with immunoSEQ multiplex PCR; TCRdb's copy has only in-frame clones and lacks some. The sample shows more than 95,000 clones, about 89% of them seen only once. This sample comprised peripheral blood, obtained on day 0 of AZD1222 vaccination. These receptor sequences come from an adult in good health.

The genes are TRBV7-2 and TRBJ1-5, with 9 bases identical to TRBD1. The V and J ends lost 5 bases and 7 bases, in that order; junction bases with no gene match: 12. In germline, CDR1 is SGHTA, CDR2 FQGNSA. CDR3 length: 16 amino acids. The CDR3 reads CASSVTATGGAQPQHF. The DNA for the CDR3 is TGTGCCAGCAGCGTAACGGCCACAGGGGGCGCGCAGCCCCAGCATTTT.

The rearrangement links TRBV30 to TRBJ1-2; TRBD1 matches 8 bases. The CDR3 runs to 14 residues. Germline CDR1 and CDR2: GTSNPN and SVGIG (reference sequence). V lost 4 bases, J lost 2 bases, and 6 bases stayed unmatched. The CDR3 nucleotides read TGTGCCTGGAACGTGTGGACAGGGAACTATGGCTACACCTTC. It specifies CAWNVWTGNYGYTF. Complete variable domain (other parts from reference TRBV30 and TRBJ1-2): SQTIHQWPATLVQPVGSPLSLECTVEGTSNPNLYWYRQAAGRGLQLLFYSVGIGQISSEVPQNLSASRPQDRQFILSSKKLLLSDSGFYLCAWNVWTGNYGYTFGSGTRLTVV.

The chain recombines TRBV7-9 with TRBJ1-4; D perhaps matches TRBD1 (6 bases). V dropped 5 bases and J dropped 7 bases, with 17 bases sitting between them. The CDR3 spans 15 residues. Germline V gives CDR1 SEHNR, CDR2 FQNEAQ (reference sequence). CDR3 coding DNA: TGTGCCAGCAGCGAGGGGACAATTGGGGGTGAAAAACTGTTTTTT. Protein sequence: CASSEGTIGGEKLFF.

This sequence joins TRBV2 and TRBJ2-3; TRBD2 is a possible D gene (6 bases). The length of the CDR3 is 16 residues. Germline lookup yields CDR1 SNHLY and CDR2 FYNNEI. Between the trimmed V and J ends, which lost 5 bases and 4 bases, there was a span of 19 bases. The CDR3 here is CASSSRGLPAPDTQYF. CDR3 DNA sequence: TGTGCCAGCAGTTCGCGGGGCCTTCCCGCCCCAGATACGCAGTATTTT.

V gene TRBV12-3 or TRBV12-4 combines with J gene TRBJ1-5, with D uncertain. The V end lost 5 bases, the J end lost 6 bases, and 8 bases lay between the germline ends. The CDR3 is made up of 12 amino acids. Here the CDR3 DNA reads TGTGCCAGCAGTCCAAAGGGTCAGCCCCAGCATTTT. Translation gives CASSPKGQPQHF.

The chain couples TRBV18 to TRBJ2-3; the D gene is possibly TRBD2 (6 bases). CDR3 length: 15 residues. The V and J ends lost 6 bases and 2 bases respectively, with 15 bases between them. Looked up from germline, CDR1 is KGHSH and CDR2 is LQKENI. The CDR3 region is CASSLYSGSTDTQYF. The DNA for the CDR3 is TGTGCCAGCTCCCTTTATAGCGGATCCACAGATACGCAGTATTTT.

This chain uses TRBV10-1 with TRBJ2-1, with TRBD2 matching over 7 bases. There are 13 residues in the CDR3. J gave up 7 bases and V 11 bases, and 11 bases lay outside the gene matches. Germline V gene data show CDR1 as WNHNN and CDR2 as SYGVQD (reference sequence). CDR3 DNA: TGCGCCCCGGGGGGACGCCGGTGGAATGAGCAGTTCTTC. This translates into CAPGGRRWNEQFF.

This clone was detected only once. V gene TRBV6-6 combines with J gene TRBJ1-1; D not resolved. The CDR3 spans 12 residues. Trimming stripped 4 bases from V and 9 bases from J, with 12 bases between. The germline V gene encodes CDR1 MNHNY and CDR2 SVGAGI (reference sequence). In DNA form, the CDR3 reads TGTGCCAGCAGTTCCAAGGTCAATAAAGCTTTCTTT. It codes for CASSSKVNKAFF.

The chain carries TRBV10-3 and TRBJ1-1; 12 bases match TRBD1. This CDR3 has 17 residues. With 8 bases clipped from V and 4 bases from J, the junction kept 14 bases outside the gene matches. The germline gives CDR1 ENHRY, CDR2 SYGVKD. Here the CDR3 reads CAIGGGQGARGGTEAFF. The CDR3 DNA reads TGTGCCATCGGAGGGGGACAGGGGGCGAGGGGTGGCACTGAAGCTTTCTTT.

The chain links TRBV9 to TRBJ1-6, with TRBD1 matching 10 bases. Trimming took 0 bases from V and 6 from J; bases not matched to a gene: 6. CDR3 size: 17 residues. The germline V gene encodes CDR1 SGDLS and CDR2 YYNGEE. The chain's CDR3 is CASSVGGGDRGNSPLHF. CDR3 nucleotides: TGTGCCAGCAGCGTAGGAGGGGGGGACAGGGGTAATTCACCCCTCCACTTT. Based on the CDR3 plus reference TRBV9 and TRBJ1-6, the full variable domain is DSGVTQTPKHLITATGQRVTLRCSPRSGDLSVYWYQQSLDQGLQFLIQYYNGEERAKGNILERFSAQQFPDLHSELNLSSLELGDSALYFCASSVGGGDRGNSPLHFGNGTRLTVT.

This chain uses TRBV15 with TRBJ2-3; 8 bases are shared with TRBD2. CDR1 LNHNV and CDR2 YYDKDF come from the germline V gene (reference sequence). The CDR3 extends over 16 amino acids. Losses at the gene ends were 0 bases for V and 4 bases for J; bases not matched to a gene: 6. DNA of the CDR3: TGTGCCACCAGCAGAGATGGGACTAGAGGTGCAGATACGCAGTATTTT. It is translated as CATSRDGTRGADTQYF.

The chain combines TRBV3-1 (or the pseudogene TRBV3-2) with TRBJ2-3; D is perhaps TRBD1 or TRBD2 (5 bases each). V was trimmed by 4 bases and J by 5 bases, leaving 13 bases between them. CDR1 and CDR2 (germline): LGHDT, YNNKEL (reference sequence). This CDR3 contains 14 residues. Here the CDR3 reads CASSPSGAGDTQYF. The CDR3 region has the DNA TGTGCCAGCAGCCCGAGTGGGGCGGGAGATACGCAGTATTTT.

This clone was observed a single time. The rearrangement uses TRBV7-6 and TRBJ2-5; 8 bases align to TRBD2. Germline V gene data show CDR1 as SGHVS and CDR2 as FNYEAQ. Losses at the gene ends were 1 base for V and 4 bases for J; bases not matched to a gene: 11. The CDR3 length is 17 residues. The CDR3 here is CASSLEVAGGGGETQYF. CDR3 nucleotide sequence: TGTGCCAGCAGCTTAGAGGTTGCGGGAGGAGGGGGAGAGACCCAGTACTTC.

The chain combines TRBV28 with TRBJ2-3, with D tentatively TRBD2 (5 bases). Germline assignment: CDR1 MDHEN and CDR2 SYDVKM. V was cut by 1 base and J by 1 base, with 9 bases left in between. This CDR3 has 15 residues. The CDR3 reads CASSLFAAGTDTQYF. CDR3 nucleotide sequence: TGTGCCAGCAGTTTATTTGCAGCGGGCACAGATACGCAGTATTTT.

The chain uses TRBV27 and TRBJ1-2, with 9 nucleotides matching TRBD1. After removal of 3 bases from V and 2 bases from J, the junction contained 10 bases not matched to a gene. Germline CDR1 MNHEY, CDR2 SMNVEV (reference sequence). The CDR3 has 17 residues. Written as DNA, the CDR3 is TGTGCCAGCAGTTTCAGGACAGGGGACAGTCGCAACTATGGCTACACCTTC. It codes for CASSFRTGDSRNYGYTF.

The DNA of the CDR3 is TGCGCCAGCAGGCAACAGGGGAATGGCTATGGCTACACCTTC. This codes for CASRQQGNGYGYTF. The chain has TRBV10-2 and TRBJ1-2, with 7 bases matching TRBD1. CDR3 length equals 14 residues. CDR1 and CDR2 from the germline V gene are WSHSY and SAAADI. The V gene end was trimmed by 6 bases and the J gene end by 4 bases; junction bases not matched to a gene: 8.

The gene calls are TRBV27 and TRBJ1-5; D might be TRBD1 (6 bases). This CDR3 is 17 amino acids long. CDR1 MNHEY and CDR2 SMNVEV come from the germline V gene (reference sequence). V lost 0 bases, J lost 4 bases, and 16 bases lay in between. CDR3 sequence reads: CASSLSAGALLNQPQHF. The DNA for the CDR3 is TGTGCCAGCAGTTTATCGGCGGGGGCCCTTTTAAATCAGCCCCAGCATTTT.